What follows is one T cell receptor (beta chain) and its context. The data originate from a study of blood T cell repertoires in COVID-19. In the study overall: Acute-phase and convalescent COVID-19 samples originated in the United States, Italy and Spain. From T cells, B-cell-depleted T cells, or PBMCs came the material, which was cDNA or gDNA.

In the original workflow: The authors estimated nucleated cell counts from reference gene primer amplification. Here immunoSEQ multiplex PCR was the method, and the copy in TCRdb shows in-frame clones only, minus some. The V and J calls and clone size are taken from that table; D and trimming were inferred from the DNA. Among 52,000 or so clones listed, about 88% were seen once. Germline lookup yields CDR1 SGHTA and CDR2 FQGNSA. V was pared by 1 base and J by 4 bases, with 13 bases between. The CDR3 length is 15 residues. This TCR was recovered from a man aged 65-85 years with active COVID-19. This rearrangement joins TRBV7-2 to TRBJ1-2, with D tentatively TRBD1 (5 bases). Sequenced input: peripheral blood. As DNA, the CDR3 is TGTGCCAGCAGCTTAGGATACGTCGGGGGCTATGGCTACACCTTC. The encoded protein is CASSLGYVGGYGYTF.